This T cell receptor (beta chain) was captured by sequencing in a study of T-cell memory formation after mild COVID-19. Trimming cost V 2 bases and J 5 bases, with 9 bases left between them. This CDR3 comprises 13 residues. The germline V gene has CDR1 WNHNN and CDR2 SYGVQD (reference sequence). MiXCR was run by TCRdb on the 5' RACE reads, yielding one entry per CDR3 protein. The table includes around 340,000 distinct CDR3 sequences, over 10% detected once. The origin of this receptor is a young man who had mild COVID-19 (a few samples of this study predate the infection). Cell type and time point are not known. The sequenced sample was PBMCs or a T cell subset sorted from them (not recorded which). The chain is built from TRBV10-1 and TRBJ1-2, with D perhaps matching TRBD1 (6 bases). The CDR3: CASSEDRQYGYTF. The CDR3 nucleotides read TGCGCCAGCAGTGAGGACAGGCAATATGGCTACACCTTC.